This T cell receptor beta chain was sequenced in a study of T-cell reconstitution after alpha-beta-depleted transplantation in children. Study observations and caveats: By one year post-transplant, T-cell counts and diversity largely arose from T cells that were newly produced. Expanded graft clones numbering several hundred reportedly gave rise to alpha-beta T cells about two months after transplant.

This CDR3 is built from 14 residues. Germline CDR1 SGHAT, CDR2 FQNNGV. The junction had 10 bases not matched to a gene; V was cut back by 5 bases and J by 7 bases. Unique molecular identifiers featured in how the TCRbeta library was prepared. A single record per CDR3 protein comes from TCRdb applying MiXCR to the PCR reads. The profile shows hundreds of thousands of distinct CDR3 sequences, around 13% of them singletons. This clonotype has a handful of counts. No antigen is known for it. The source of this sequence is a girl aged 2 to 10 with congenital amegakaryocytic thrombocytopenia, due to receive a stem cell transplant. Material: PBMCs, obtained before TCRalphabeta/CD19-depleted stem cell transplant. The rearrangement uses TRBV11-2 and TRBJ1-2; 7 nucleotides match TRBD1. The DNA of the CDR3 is TGTGCCAGCAGCCCGGACAGGCTAGTTGGTGGCTACACCTTC. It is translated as CASSPDRLVGGYTF.